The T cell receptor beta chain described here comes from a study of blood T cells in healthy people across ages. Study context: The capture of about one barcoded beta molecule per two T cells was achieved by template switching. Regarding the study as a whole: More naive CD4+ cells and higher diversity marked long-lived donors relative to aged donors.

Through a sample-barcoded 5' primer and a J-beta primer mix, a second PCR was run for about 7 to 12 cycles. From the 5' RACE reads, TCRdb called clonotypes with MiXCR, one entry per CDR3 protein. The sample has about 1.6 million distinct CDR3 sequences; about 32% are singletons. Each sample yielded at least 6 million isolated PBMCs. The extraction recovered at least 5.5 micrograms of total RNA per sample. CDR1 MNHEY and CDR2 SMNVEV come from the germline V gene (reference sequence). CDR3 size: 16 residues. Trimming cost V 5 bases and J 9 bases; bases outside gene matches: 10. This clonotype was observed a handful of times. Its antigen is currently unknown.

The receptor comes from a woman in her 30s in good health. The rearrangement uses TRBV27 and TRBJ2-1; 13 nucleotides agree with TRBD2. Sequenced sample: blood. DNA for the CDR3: TGTGCCAGCAGTGGCGGGACTAGCGGGATTTTAGGTGAGCAGTTCTTC. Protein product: CASSGGTSGILGEQFF.